This T cell receptor (beta chain) emerged from a study of blood T cell repertoires in COVID-19. Study context: Sites across the United States, Italy and Spain contributed samples from acute and convalescent COVID-19. Sources were T cells, B-cell-depleted T cells, or PBMCs; the material itself was cDNA or gDNA.

This CDR3 has 12 amino acids. The V and J ends lost 2 bases and 6 bases respectively, with 9 bases between them. CDR1 and CDR2 (germline): SGHRS, YFSETQ. Source study methods: Cell counts per sample came from amplifying reference gene primers. The protocol was immunoSEQ multiplex PCR, while the TCRdb copy is restricted to in-frame clones and leaves out a portion. D and trimming were read from the DNA, whereas the V and J calls and clone size are those reported in that table. Of around 200,000 clones in the sample, around 80% were seen once. This clone was observed a single time. Sequenced input: PBMCs or T cells enriched from blood (not recorded which). This TCR derives from a woman in her 40s with acute COVID-19. The chain uses TRBV5-1 and TRBJ2-7; D possibly corresponds to TRBD2 (5 bases). The DNA for the CDR3 is TGCGCCAGCAGCTTCGATGAGGGCGAGCAGTACTTC. It translates to CASSFDEGEQYF.